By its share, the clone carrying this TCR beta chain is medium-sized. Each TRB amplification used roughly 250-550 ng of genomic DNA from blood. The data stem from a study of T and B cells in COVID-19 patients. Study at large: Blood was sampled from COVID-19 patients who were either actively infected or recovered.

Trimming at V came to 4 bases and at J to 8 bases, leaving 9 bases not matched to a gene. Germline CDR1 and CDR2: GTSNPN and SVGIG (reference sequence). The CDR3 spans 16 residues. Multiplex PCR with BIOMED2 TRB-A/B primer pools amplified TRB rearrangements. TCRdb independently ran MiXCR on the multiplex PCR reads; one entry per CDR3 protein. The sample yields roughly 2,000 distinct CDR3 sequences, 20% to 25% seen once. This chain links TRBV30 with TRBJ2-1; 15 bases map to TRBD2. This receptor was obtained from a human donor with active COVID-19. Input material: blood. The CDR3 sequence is CAWTRTSGRAFHEQFF. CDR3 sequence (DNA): TGTGCCTGGACCAGGACTAGCGGGAGGGCCTTCCATGAGCAGTTCTTC.